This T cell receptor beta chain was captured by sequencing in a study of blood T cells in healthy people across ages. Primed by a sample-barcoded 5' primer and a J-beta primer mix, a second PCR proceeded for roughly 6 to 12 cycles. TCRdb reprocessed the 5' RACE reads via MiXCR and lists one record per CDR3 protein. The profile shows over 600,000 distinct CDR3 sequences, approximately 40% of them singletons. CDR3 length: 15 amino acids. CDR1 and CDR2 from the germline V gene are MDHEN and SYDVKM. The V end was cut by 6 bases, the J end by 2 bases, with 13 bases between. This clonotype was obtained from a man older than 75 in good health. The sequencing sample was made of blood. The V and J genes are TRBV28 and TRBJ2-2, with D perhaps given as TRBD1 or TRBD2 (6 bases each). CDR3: CASRTGGANTGELFF. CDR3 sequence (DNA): TGTGCCAGCAGGACCGGGGGCGCAAACACCGGGGAGCTGTTTTTT.